This entry lists 32 T cell receptor beta chains sequenced from one sample in a study of T cell clusters in autoimmune cytopenias. Each sample's input was 250 ng genomic DNA, 35,000 to 40,000 genome equivalents. TRB was amplified by touch-down multiplex PCR, primer pools A and B combined. TCRdb re-analyzed the multiplex PCR reads; it lists each CDR3 protein once, without DNA. The sample has nearly 5,500 distinct CDR3 sequences. This sample also appeared in a second study, on T cell repertoires in aging, cancer and after chemotherapy.

Sequencing was carried out using peripheral blood. Receptors were obtained from a human donor in good health.

The J gene is TRBJ2-3, the V gene TRBV27; TCRdb's D gene call, TRBD2, goes unchecked for lack of DNA. CDR3 length equals 19 residues. CDR1 is MNHEY, CDR2 SMNVEV, per germline (reference sequence). Here the CDR3 reads CAISLLGLVGGGYTDTQYF.

This clonotype is medium-sized by frequency. V usage is TRBV12-3 or TRBV12-4 and J usage is TRBJ2-2; the D call from TCRdb, TRBD1, cannot be confirmed without DNA. The CDR3 runs 14 residues. This chain's CDR3 is CASSRQGAGGELFF.

Frequency places this clonotype as medium-sized. CDR3: CASRIGGPDTIYF. The rearrangement joins TRBV19 to TRBJ1-3. From germline, CDR1 is LNHDA and CDR2 SQIVND (reference sequence). The CDR3 runs 13 residues.

The V gene is TRBV20-1, the J gene TRBJ2-6. The germline V gene has CDR1 DFQATT and CDR2 SNEGSKA (reference sequence). The CDR3 sequence is 14 residues long. The CDR3 loop reads CSARLVSGANVLTF.

By frequency, this clonotype registers medium-sized. Here the CDR3 reads CASSFTGSAQPQHF. This rearrangement joins TRBV27 to TRBJ1-5; TCRdb gives TRBD1 as the D gene, but with no DNA this cannot be confirmed. The CDR3 spans 14 residues. In germline, CDR1 is MNHEY, CDR2 SMNVEV (reference sequence).

The chain combines TRBV5-1 with TRBJ2-2. The CDR3 loop spans 14 amino acids. Germline values: CDR1 SGHRS, CDR2 YFSETQ. CDR3 amino acids: CASSADQTTGELFF.

The J gene is TRBJ2-7, the V gene TRBV7-9. From germline, CDR1 is SEHNR and CDR2 FQNEAQ (reference sequence). The CDR3 has 13 amino acids. The CDR3: CASRRRSTDEQYF.

CDR3 sequence reads: CAADVGINQPQHF. This chain links TRBV6-1 with TRBJ1-5. Looked up from germline, CDR1 is MNHNS and CDR2 is SASEGT. The CDR3 is made up of 13 amino acids.

This clonotype is classed as medium-sized by frequency. This chain links TRBV19 with TRBJ2-2; with no DNA, the TCRdb D assignment of TRBD1 cannot be verified. This CDR3 contains 14 residues. The germline gives CDR1 LNHDA, CDR2 SQIVND (reference sequence). CDR3 in amino acids: CASTEGRGTGELFF.

Frequency places this clonotype as medium-sized (0.01 to 0.1%). This chain joins TRBV6-1 and TRBJ2-1; the D call from TCRdb, TRBD1, cannot be confirmed without DNA. The CDR3 runs to 15 residues. Germline CDR1 MNHNS, CDR2 SASEGT. The CDR3 region is CASRGDRGSYNEQFF.

The chain carries TRBV5-5 and TRBJ2-5; there is no DNA to check the TCRdb D call of TRBD1. The CDR3 covers 16 residues. Germline loops: CDR1 SGHKS, CDR2 YYEKEE (reference sequence). CDR3 residues: CASSVSTGSGRETQYF. Combining the CDR3 with reference TRBV5-5 and TRBJ2-5 gives the whole variable domain DAGVTQSPTHLIKTRGQQVTLRCSPISGHKSVSWYQQVLGQGPQFIFQYYEKEERGRGNFPDRFSARQFPNYSSELNVNALLLGDSALYLCASSVSTGSGRETQYFGPGTRLLVL.

V is TRBV5-1 and J is TRBJ1-1. CDR3 length: 13 residues. CDR1 SGHRS and CDR2 YFSETQ come from the germline V gene. The CDR3 here is CASSPVVNTEAFF.

This clonotype is labeled medium-sized (0.01 to 0.1%) based on frequency. The chain employs TRBV5-4 and TRBJ2-5; TCRdb outputs TRBD1, but without DNA this stays unchecked. The CDR3 contains 15 residues. Germline CDR1 reads SGHNT; CDR2 reads YYREEE (reference sequence). The chain's CDR3 is CASSPTSGAQETQYF.

This rearrangement joins TRBV7-9 to TRBJ1-3; TCRdb picks TRBD1, but there is no DNA to check that call. The CDR3 totals 12 residues. Germline V gene sequence: CDR1 SEHNR, CDR2 FQNEAQ (reference sequence). The CDR3 protein is CASSRDEGTIYF.

V is TRBV5-6 and J is TRBJ2-5; TCRdb proposes TRBD1, but this gene call is untestable without DNA. The CDR3 contains 17 residues. From germline, CDR1 is SGHDT and CDR2 YYEEEE. The CDR3 loop is CASSLFAGQVSQETQYF.

The genes are TRBV12-3 or TRBV12-4 and TRBJ1-1. CDR3 size: 13 residues. Here the CDR3 reads CASERSRDTEAFF.

The chain uses TRBV4-2 and TRBJ2-3; TCRdb picks TRBD1, but there is no DNA to check that call. There are 18 residues in the CDR3. The germline CDR1 and CDR2 sequences are LGHNA and YNFKEQ. CDR3 sequence: CASSQIPLYRGPTDTQYF.

Judged by frequency, this clonotype is medium-sized (0.01 to 0.1%). The V gene is TRBV27, the J gene TRBJ2-5. The CDR3 totals 14 residues. The germline V gene encodes CDR1 MNHEY and CDR2 SMNVEV (reference sequence). The CDR3 sequence is CASSLMVRQETQYF.

This clonotype counts as medium-sized (0.01 to 0.1%) by frequency. This chain's CDR3 is CASSPGQGGKDGYTF. The chain is built from TRBV18 and TRBJ1-2; TCRdb gives TRBD1 as the D gene, but with no DNA this cannot be confirmed. This CDR3 has 15 amino acids. Germline V lookup: CDR1 KGHSH, CDR2 LQKENI.

The chain is built from TRBV5-1 and TRBJ2-3. Germline-derived CDR1 and CDR2 are SGHRS and YFSETQ. This CDR3 has 12 residues. CDR3 sequence: CASSLPSDTQYF. Filled out from reference TRBV5-1 and TRBJ2-3, the complete variable domain reads KAGVTQTPRYLIKTRGQQVTLSCSPISGHRSVSWYQQTPGQGLQFLFEYFSETQRNKGNFPGRFSGRQFSNSRSEMNVSTLELGDSALYLCASSLPSDTQYFGPGTRLTVL.

This chain connects TRBV11-2 to TRBJ1-3; TCRdb's D call of TRBD1 is untestable without DNA. This CDR3 spans 16 amino acids. CDR1 is SGHAT, CDR2 FQNNGV, per germline. CDR3 sequence: CASSGRQEYSGNTIYF.

The V call is TRBV28, the J call TRBJ2-7; TCRdb returns TRBD1, unconfirmable since there is no DNA. This CDR3 region has 14 residues. Germline CDR1 is MDHEN and CDR2 is SYDVKM. The CDR3 spells CASRLGPTTKEQYF.

The chain has TRBV7-9 and TRBJ1-5; there is no DNA to check the TCRdb D call of TRBD1. This CDR3 comprises 15 residues. The germline V gene has CDR1 SEHNR and CDR2 FQNEAQ (reference sequence). The CDR3 region is CASSFQGGSNQPQHF.

The V gene is TRBV5-1, the J gene TRBJ2-1; TCRdb indicates TRBD1, and absent DNA this call remains unverified. CDR3 length equals 13 residues. CDR1 SGHRS and CDR2 YFSETQ come from the germline V gene. CDR3 amino acids: CASSQGTTLEQFF.

This clonotype is classed as medium-sized by frequency. The chain's CDR3 is CASSLEGISGTGELFF. The J gene is TRBJ2-2, the V gene TRBV5-6; TCRdb's D call, TRBD2, is unchecked because there is no DNA. Per germline, CDR1 SGHDT and CDR2 YYEEEE. The CDR3 runs 16 residues.

Considering frequency, this clonotype is medium-sized (0.01 to 0.1%). V and J are TRBV27 and TRBJ1-2. The CDR3 is 13 residues long. The germline V gene encodes CDR1 MNHEY and CDR2 SMNVEV (reference sequence). The chain's CDR3 is CASSSGQSYGYTF.

By frequency, this clonotype registers medium-sized (0.01 to 0.1%). This rearrangement joins TRBV6-2 or TRBV6-3 to TRBJ2-5; TCRdb's D call of TRBD1 is untestable without DNA. This CDR3 has 15 amino acids. Looked up from germline, CDR1 is MNHEY and CDR2 is SVGEGT. The CDR3 loop reads CASSPVGGWQETQYF.

Measured by frequency, this clonotype is medium-sized. The rearrangement links TRBV5-4 to TRBJ2-3; the TCRdb D gene call, TRBD2, has no DNA to confirm it. There are 12 residues in the CDR3. Per germline, CDR1 SGHNT and CDR2 YYREEE (reference sequence). This CDR3 reads CASSSDRAKRYF.

This clonotype is called medium-sized based on its frequency. The V call is TRBV6-5, the J call TRBJ1-2; the D gene TCRdb calls, TRBD1, cannot be checked with no DNA. Germline V CDR1 and CDR2: MNHEY, SVGAGI. The CDR3 has 15 residues. The CDR3 reads CASSYDVSGAYGYTF.

CDR3 residues: CASSQGADQPQHF. The V gene is TRBV7-2, the J gene TRBJ1-5; the D call of TRBD1 rests on TCRdb alone, since no DNA is present to check it. This CDR3 comprises 13 residues. Germline assignment: CDR1 SGHTA and CDR2 FQGNSA.

This clonotype ranks as medium-sized in terms of frequency. The chain combines TRBV18 with TRBJ1-4. Germline-derived CDR1 and CDR2 are KGHSH and LQKENI. CDR3 length: 16 residues. Here the CDR3 reads CASSPEMGATNEKLFF.

Judged by frequency, this clonotype is medium-sized. The genes are TRBV6-1 and TRBJ2-2; TCRdb outputs TRBD1, but without DNA this stays unchecked. The CDR3 sequence is 15 residues long. The germline gives CDR1 MNHNS, CDR2 SASEGT. The CDR3 protein is CASRGQATNTGELFF.